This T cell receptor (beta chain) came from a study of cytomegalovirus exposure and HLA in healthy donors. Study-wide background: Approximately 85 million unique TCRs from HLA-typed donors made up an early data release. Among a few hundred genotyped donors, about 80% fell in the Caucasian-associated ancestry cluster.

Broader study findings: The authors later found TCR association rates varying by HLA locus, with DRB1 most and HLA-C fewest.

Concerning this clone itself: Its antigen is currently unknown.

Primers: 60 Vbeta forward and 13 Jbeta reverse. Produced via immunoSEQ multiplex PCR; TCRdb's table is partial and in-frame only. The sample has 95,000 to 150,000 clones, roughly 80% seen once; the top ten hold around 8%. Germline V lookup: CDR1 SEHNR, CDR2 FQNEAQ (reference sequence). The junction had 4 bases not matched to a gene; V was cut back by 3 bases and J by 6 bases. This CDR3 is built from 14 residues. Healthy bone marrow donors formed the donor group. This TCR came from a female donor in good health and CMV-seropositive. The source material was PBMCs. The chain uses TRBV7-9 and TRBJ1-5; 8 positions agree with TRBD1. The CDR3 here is CASSFGQGSQPQHF. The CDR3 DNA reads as TGTGCCAGCAGCTTCGGACAGGGATCTCAGCCCCAGCATTTT.